A selection of T cell receptor beta chains follows, all from one sample in a study of T-cell reconstitution after alpha-beta-depleted transplantation in children. TCRdb processed the PCR reads anew with MiXCR; each CDR3 protein has one entry. The sample contains around 370,000 distinct CDR3 sequences, about 16% of which appear only once. This sample comprised PBMCs, mostly from graft donor cells, obtained 360 days after TCRalphabeta/CD19-depleted stem cell transplant. These receptors all stem from a male patient aged 2-10 years who had a stem cell transplant for acute lymphoblastic leukemia, so the T cells may come from the graft donor. The CDR3 runs from the conserved cysteine through the conserved F or W. The D gene is left open where the match is weak. Clone size is not always given. Where it is, it says once, few, many or a class for expanded clones.

-	TRBJ1-6	TRBV28	few	TGTGCCAGCAGTTCCCCCGGCCTCGGTTTTGGATCCCTCCACTTT	CASSSPGLGFGSLHF
-	TRBJ2-2	TRBV12-3/TRBV12-4	-	TGTGCCAGCAGTTCTCCAGGGACGAACACCGGGGAGCTGTTTTTT	CASSSPGTNTGELFF
TRBD2	TRBJ2-7	TRBV4-1	few	TGCGCCAGCAGTTGGCTAGCGGGATTGGCGGCGAGCTCCTACGAGCAGTACTTC	CASSWLAGLAASSYEQYF
-	TRBJ2-5	TRBV24-1	-	TGTGCCACCAGTGATTTGGACAGTAGGACCCAGTACTTC	CATSDLDSRTQYF
-	TRBJ2-6	TRBV5-1	many	TGCGCCAGCAGCGACCCTCCGCGGGGTCCTGGGGCCAACGTCCTGACTTTC	CASSDPPRGPGANVLTF
-	TRBJ2-2	TRBV5-6	-	TGTGCCAGCAGCCCGCCGTTCGGCGCCACCGGGGAGCTGTTTTTT	CASSPPFGATGELFF
-	TRBJ2-1	TRBV12-3/TRBV12-4	many	TGTGCCAGCAGTTTAGGGACTGAGCAGTTCTTC	CASSLGTEQFF
-	TRBJ2-3	TRBV7-8	few	TGTGCCAGCAGCTTAAGATACGAGAGCACAGATACGCAGTATTTT	CASSLRYESTDTQYF
TRBD2	TRBJ2-1	TRBV6-2/TRBV6-3	-	TGTGCCAGCAGTTATTCGGCTAGCGGGAGGGTTGAGCAGTTCTTC	CASSYSASGRVEQFF
-	TRBJ2-7	TRBV6-1	few	TGTGCCAGCACCTCCCTTGGAGACAAGGAGGCCTACGAGCAGTACTTC	CASTSLGDKEAYEQYF
TRBD1	TRBJ2-7	TRBV6-5	once	TGTGCCAGCAGTTACTCGAGGGACAGTTACGAGCAGTACTTC	CASSYSRDSYEQYF
-	TRBJ2-7	TRBV30	-	TGTGCCTGGAGTCCCACACTAGAAAGCTCCTACGAGCAGTACTTC	CAWSPTLESSYEQYF
TRBD2	TRBJ2-5	TRBV20-1	few	TGCAGTGCTAGAGGACTAGCGGGAGTTTTTGAGACCCAGTACTTC	CSARGLAGVFETQYF
-	TRBJ2-4	TRBV12-3/TRBV12-4	many	TGTGCCAGCAGTTTAAGGGACATTCAGTACTTC	CASSLRDIQYF
-	TRBJ2-5	TRBV15	-	TGTGCCACCAGCAGAGATCCCACCAGGTACCAAGAGACCCAGTACTTC	CATSRDPTRYQETQYF
TRBD2	TRBJ2-1	TRBV4-3	few	TGCGCCAGCAGCCAAGGGGAGGATTTTGATAGCGGGACCCCCTACAATGAGCAGTTCTTC	CASSQGEDFDSGTPYNEQFF
-	TRBJ2-3	TRBV2	-	TGTGCCAGCAGGGAAGAAGGCACAGATACGCAGTATTTT	CASREEGTDTQYF
-	TRBJ1-2	TRBV10-3	-	TGTGCCATCGACCGCACACCGAACTATGGCTACACCTTC	CAIDRTPNYGYTF
-	TRBJ2-2	TRBV7-9	-	TGTGCCACCCCCTTCCGTAACGGGATCACCGGGGAGCTGTTTTTT	CATPFRNGITGELFF